This T cell receptor (beta chain) comes out of a study of blood T cell repertoires in COVID-19. Study-wide context: Both acute and convalescent COVID-19 samples were obtained from the United States, Italy and Spain. PBMCs, B-cell-depleted T cells, or T cells provided the cDNA or gDNA that made up the material.

Germline-derived CDR1 and CDR2 are ENHRY and SYGVKD. The CDR3 length is 14 residues. Remarks on this clone: One junction end disagrees with the germline gene, perhaps due to a read error.

The method was immunoSEQ multiplex PCR; TCRdb's version includes in-frame clones alone and lacks a portion of them. The sample has about 98,000 clones; 70% to 90% are singletons. The specimen was peripheral blood. The rearrangement uses TRBV10-3 and TRBJ2-5; D may be TRBD1 (6 bases). This sequence was found in an older man with acute or convalescent COVID-19. The DNA of the CDR3 is TGTGCCATCAGTGGAGTGAGCAGGGGAGAGTCCCAGTACTTC. It specifies CAISGVSRGESQYF.